These T cell receptor beta chains were read from a single sample in a study of OX40 agonist ivuxolimab in advanced cancers. Data came from immunoSEQ multiplex PCR; TCRdb stores just in-frame clones and leaves some out. The data hold 30,000 to 40,000 clones, with less than 85% observed a single time. The input for sequencing was CD4+ or CD8+ T cells sorted from blood, taken in a trial of the OX40 agonist ivuxolimab. The receptors were gathered from an adult with an advanced solid tumor such as melanoma, head and neck, liver or kidney cancer. Both conserved end residues are part of each CDR3. Fields, in order: J gene, D gene, V gene, clone size, CDR3 DNA, CDR3 protein. A D gene is named only where the DNA matches it firmly. Some rows mark clone size as missing; the rest say once, few, many or name a class of expanded clone.

TRBJ1-5 - TRBV15 - TGTGCCACCAGCAGAGGTTGGGGGCATTATAGCAATCAGCCCCAGCATTTT CATSRGWGHYSNQPQHF
TRBJ2-7 - TRBV28 - TGTGCCAGCGGAAGCCGGAACTCCTACGAGCAGTACTTC CASGSRNSYEQYF
TRBJ2-1 TRBD1 TRBV13 - TGTGCCAGCAGCGTGGGACAGGCCAACAATGAGCAGTTCTTC CASSVGQANNEQFF
TRBJ2-7 - TRBV5-1 - TGTGCCAGCAGCTTACGGTTCTACGAGCAGTACTTC CASSLRFYEQYF
TRBJ2-5 TRBD1 TRBV7-9 few TGTGCCAGCAGCCGCAGAGACAGGGGGCGAGAGACCCAGTACTTC CASSRRDRGRETQYF
TRBJ2-3 - TRBV2 - TGTGCCAGCAGTGAAGGGACTACAGATACGCAGTATTTT CASSEGTTDTQYF
TRBJ1-2 - TRBV9 - TGTGCCAGCAGCCCCAAGACAGGATGGTATGGCTACACCTTC CASSPKTGWYGYTF
TRBJ2-3 TRBD2 TRBV11-2 - TGTGCCAGCAGCTTAGGGACTAGCGGCACAGATACGCAGTATTTT CASSLGTSGTDTQYF
TRBJ1-5 - TRBV27 - TGTGCCAGCGGTATCAGTTATCAGCCCCAGCATTTT CASGISYQPQHF
TRBJ1-3 - TRBV11-3 - TGTGCCAGCAGCTCTTATACTGAGAAGAACGGAAACACCATATATTTT CASSSYTEKNGNTIYF
TRBJ2-7 TRBD1 TRBV6-5 - TGTGCCAGCACGCAGGGGACAGGGGGCGATGAGCAGTACTTC CASTQGTGGDEQYF
TRBJ2-1 TRBD2 TRBV27 - TGTGCCAGCAGTTTAAAGGCGGGAGAGTACAATGAGCAGTTCTTC CASSLKAGEYNEQFF
TRBJ2-3 - TRBV4-2 - TGTGCCAGCAGCCAAGGAGGTTTCCCGAGCACAGATACGCAGTATTTT CASSQGGFPSTDTQYF
TRBJ1-5 - TRBV19 once TGTGCCAGTATGGGGGAAGCGCCCCAGCATTTT CASMGEAPQHF
TRBJ2-5 TRBD2 TRBV7-3 - TGTGCCAGCAGCGTGGGACTAGCGGGGCAAGAGACCCAGTACTTC CASSVGLAGQETQYF
TRBJ2-1 TRBD2 TRBV18 - TGTGCCAGCTCAGTACGTTCGGGAGGTGCTCCCCTAGAGGATGAGCAGTTCTTC CASSVRSGGAPLEDEQFF
TRBJ2-3 - TRBV11-2 few TGTGCCAGCAGCTTTATTCCAGATACGCAGTATTTT CASSFIPDTQYF
TRBJ2-5 - TRBV11-2 once TGTGCCAGCAGCTTGGGGCGGGAGACCCAGTACTTC CASSLGRETQYF
TRBJ2-2 - TRBV5-1 - TGCGCCAGCAGCCTCCCAAACACCGGGGAGCTGTTTTTT CASSLPNTGELFF
TRBJ2-4 - TRBV11-3 - TGTGCCAGCAGCATTACAGGGTCGGGCAAAAACATTCAGTACTTC CASSITGSGKNIQYF
TRBJ2-1 - TRBV11-3 - TGTGCCAGCAGCCCCGTTTACGGGCACAATGAGCAGTTCTTC CASSPVYGHNEQFF
TRBJ2-7 TRBD1 TRBV5-8 - TGTGCCAGCAGCTTAGGGACAGGGCAAAGCTCCTACGAGCAGTACTTC CASSLGTGQSSYEQYF
TRBJ2-7 TRBD1 TRBV28 - TGTGCCAGCAAGGGACAGGGGTTCTCCTACGAGCAGTACTTC CASKGQGFSYEQYF
TRBJ1-2 - TRBV6-6 - TGTGCCAGCACTCCCGACACGAACTATGGCTACACCTTC CASTPDTNYGYTF
TRBJ1-2 TRBD1 TRBV11-2 - TGTGCCAGCAGCTTAGATAGAAGGGCAGGGGGCAGCTATGGCTACACCTTC CASSLDRRAGGSYGYTF
TRBJ1-4 TRBD1 TRBV6-5 - TGTGCCAGCAGTTCTGATCAGGGGGCGGGGGAAAAACTGTTTTTT CASSSDQGAGEKLFF
TRBJ1-2 - TRBV21-1 - TGTGCCAGCAGCAAAGATGGGGGGACTAACTATGGCTACACCTTC CASSKDGGTNYGYTF
TRBJ1-2 TRBD1 TRBV7-6 - TGTGCCAGCAGCTTAGCGACAGGGGGCTACTATGGCTACACCTTC CASSLATGGYYGYTF
TRBJ1-5 - TRBV28 - TGTGCCAGCAGGGTGGGACGGCTTAGCAATCAGCCCCAGCATTTT CASRVGRLSNQPQHF
TRBJ2-1 - TRBV7-9 - TGTGCCAGCAGCTTAGTAGCGGATGAGCAGTTCTTC CASSLVADEQFF
TRBJ2-7 - TRBV19 - TGTGCCAGTAGTGTGACAGGCGCCTTCTACGAGCAGTACTTC CASSVTGAFYEQYF
TRBJ1-1 - TRBV11-3 - TGTGCCAGCAGCCTCAGAGGGGATTGGGAAGCTTTCTTT CASSLRGDWEAFF
TRBJ2-5 - TRBV18 - TGTGCCAGCTCACTCCGGGTATCGCCTCAACGGGAGACCCAGTACTTC CASSLRVSPQRETQYF
TRBJ2-7 - TRBV4-1 - TGCGCCAGCAGTCAATTTGCGACTCATTCCTCCGAGCAGTACTTC CASSQFATHSSEQYF
TRBJ2-2 TRBD2 TRBV7-6 - TGTGCCACTTCTCCGGGGGGGATCCGGGAGCTGTTTTTT CATSPGGIRELFF
TRBJ2-2 - TRBV7-9 - TGTGCCAGCAGCAGGTACAGAGGGAGGGAGCTGTTTTTT CASSRYRGRELFF
TRBJ2-1 - TRBV10-1 - TGCGCCAGCAGGAGGGGAGCAGGGGAAGGTGAGCAGTTCTTC CASRRGAGEGEQFF
TRBJ1-5 TRBD1 TRBV6-6 - TGTGCCAGCAGCCCGGACAGGGAAAATCAGCCCCAGCATTTT CASSPDRENQPQHF
TRBJ1-2 TRBD1 TRBV7-8 - TGTGCCAGCAGCTCAGCGCGGGACAGGTCGAACTATGGCTACACCTTC CASSSARDRSNYGYTF
TRBJ2-7 TRBD1 TRBV19 medium-sized TGTGCCAGTAGTTTCCGGACAGGGAACAGGGCCTACGAGCAGTACTTC CASSFRTGNRAYEQYF
TRBJ2-3 - TRBV27 - TGTGCCAGCAGTAATAGCGATAGCACAGATACGCAGTATTTT CASSNSDSTDTQYF
TRBJ2-1 TRBD1 TRBV7-9 - TGTGCCAGCAGCTTGACAGGGAATCCCTATGAGCAGTTCTTC CASSLTGNPYEQFF
TRBJ1-2 - TRBV12-5 - TGTGCTAGTGGTTTGGGGACCTACGGCCTCTATGGCTACACCTTC CASGLGTYGLYGYTF
TRBJ1-2 TRBD1 TRBV9 - TGTGCCAGCAGCGTCCGGGACAGGGATCTCTATGGCTACACCTTC CASSVRDRDLYGYTF
TRBJ2-3 TRBD2 TRBV7-9 - TGTGCCAGCAGCTACCTAGCGGGAGTCCTGGATACGCAGTATTTT CASSYLAGVLDTQYF